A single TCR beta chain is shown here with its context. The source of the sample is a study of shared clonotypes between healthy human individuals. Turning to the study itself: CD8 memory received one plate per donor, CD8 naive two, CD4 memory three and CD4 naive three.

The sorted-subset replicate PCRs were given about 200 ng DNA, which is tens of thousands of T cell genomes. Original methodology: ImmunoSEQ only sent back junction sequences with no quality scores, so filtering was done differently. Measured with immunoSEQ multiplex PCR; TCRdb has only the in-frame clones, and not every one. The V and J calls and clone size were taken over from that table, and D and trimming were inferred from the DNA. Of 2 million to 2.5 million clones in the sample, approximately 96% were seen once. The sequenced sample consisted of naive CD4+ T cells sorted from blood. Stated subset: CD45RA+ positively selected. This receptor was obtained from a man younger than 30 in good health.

The CDR3 loop is CASSVGLGNEQYF. In nucleotides, the CDR3 is TGTGCCAGCAGCGTAGGACTAGGAAACGAGCAGTACTTC. The gene calls are TRBV9 and TRBJ2-7; a weak D match, TRBD2 (6 bases). The ends were cut back, 0 bases at V and 5 bases at J, with 9 bases in the middle. The germline V gene has CDR1 SGDLS and CDR2 YYNGEE. This CDR3 comprises 13 residues.